Each of the 20 T cell receptor beta chains below was sequenced from the same sample in a study of blood T cell repertoires in COVID-19. Using immunoSEQ multiplex PCR, the repertoire was profiled, and TCRdb retains in-frame clones only, with some absent. This sample has fewer than 350,000 clones, with 81% found just once. Sequencing was carried out using peripheral blood. Receptor source: an older woman with active or convalescent COVID-19.

This chain links TRBV3-1 (or the pseudogene TRBV3-2) with TRBJ2-3; TRBD2 is a possible D gene (5 bases). Between the trimmed V and J ends, which lost 0 bases and 4 bases, there was a span of 11 bases. This CDR3 spans 15 amino acids. CDR1 and CDR2 (germline): LGHDT, YNNKEL (reference sequence). CDR3 amino acids: CASSQDSGLPDTQYF. CDR3 nucleotides: TGTGCCAGCAGCCAAGACTCCGGACTGCCAGATACGCAGTATTTT.

V usage is TRBV4-1 and J usage is TRBJ2-4, with 7 bases aligning to TRBD2. Germline assignment: CDR1 MGHRA and CDR2 YSYEKL. This CDR3 has 17 amino acids. V trimming: 4 bases; J trimming: 0 bases; junction bases outside the gene matches: 9. CDR3 coding DNA: TGCGCCAGCAGCCCCGGACTAGTGGGACTAGCCAAAAACATTCAGTACTTC. Its protein product is CASSPGLVGLAKNIQYF.

The chain combines TRBV20-1 with TRBJ2-1; D uncertain. The CDR3 runs to 11 residues. Trimming stripped 4 bases from V and 7 bases from J, with 8 bases between. Germline CDR1 and CDR2: DFQATT and SNEGSKA (reference sequence). Here the CDR3 reads CSAMRENEQFF. The CDR3 DNA reads as TGCAGTGCTATGAGAGAGAATGAGCAGTTCTTC.

This clone was seen just once. V usage is TRBV2 and J usage is TRBJ1-6, with D possibly matching TRBD1 (5 bases). The germline CDR1 and CDR2 sequences are SNHLY and FYNNEI. The CDR3 has 13 residues. Trimming shortened V by 8 bases and J by 6 bases, and 11 bases separated the two germline ends. For the CDR3, the DNA is TGTGCCAGCGTTTTCCAGGGTAATTCACCCCTCCACTTT. As protein: CASVFQGNSPLHF.

There are a few counts of this clone. The gene calls are TRBV4-2 and TRBJ2-3; TRBD2 matches 9 bases. The CDR3 contains 15 residues. V lost 4 bases, J lost 2 bases, and 4 bases stayed unmatched. Germline CDR1 LGHNA, CDR2 YNFKEQ. CDR3 residues: CASSLAGGVTDTQYF. The CDR3 nucleotides are TGTGCCAGCAGCCTCGCGGGGGGGGTCACAGATACGCAGTATTTT.

The chain uses TRBV3-1 (or the pseudogene TRBV3-2) and TRBJ2-5; 7 bases fit TRBD2. The ends lost 1 base at V and 5 bases at J; junction bases unmatched: 16. This CDR3 contains 18 residues. Germline-derived CDR1 and CDR2 are LGHDT and YNNKEL (reference sequence). CDR3 coding DNA: TGTGCCAGCAGCCAAGTAGGGCGCGGGGGAACCCCTTCGGAGACCCAGTACTTC. Its protein is CASSQVGRGGTPSETQYF.

A single count supports this clone. The genes are TRBV30 and TRBJ1-6, with 10 bases matching TRBD1. V was pared by 2 bases and J by 9 bases, with 4 bases of the junction left unmatched. The CDR3 runs 14 residues. In germline, CDR1 is GTSNPN, CDR2 SVGIG (reference sequence). The CDR3, as DNA: TGTGCCTGGAGTTGGGGACAGGGGAGTTCACCCCTCCACTTT. This gives the protein CAWSWGQGSSPLHF.

The chain combines TRBV6-6 with TRBJ1-2; TRBD1 aligns across 9 bases. CDR1 MNHNY and CDR2 SVGAGI come from the germline V gene (reference sequence). This CDR3 contains 13 residues. The V and J ends lost 6 bases and 8 bases, in that order; junction bases with no gene match: 7. CDR3 region: CASSMTGGLGYTF. CDR3 sequence (DNA): TGTGCCAGCAGCATGACAGGGGGACTGGGCTACACCTTC.

The V call is TRBV9, the J call TRBJ2-7, with a possible D match to TRBD1 (6 bases). V was cut by 4 bases and J by 0 bases, with 14 bases left in between. The CDR3 sequence is 15 residues long. The germline CDR1 and CDR2 sequences are SGDLS and YYNGEE. The CDR3 DNA sequence: TGTGCCAGCAGCCCCTCAGGGGTAAGCTCCTACGAGCAGTACTTC. Translating gives CASSPSGVSSYEQYF.

This chain connects TRBV6-5 to TRBJ1-4; D may be TRBD1 (6 bases). This CDR3 region has 15 residues. V lost 8 bases, J lost 8 bases, and 21 bases lay in between. CDR1 and CDR2 from the germline V gene are MNHEY and SVGAGI. CDR3 sequence reads: CASAEFRGSEEKLFF. The CDR3 DNA reads TGTGCCAGCGCCGAATTCAGGGGATCTGAGGAAAAACTGTTTTTT.

This CDR3 is CASSPDREETQYF. The CDR3 nucleotides are TGTGCCAGCTCACCCGACAGGGAAGAGACCCAGTACTTC. The V gene is TRBV18, the J gene TRBJ2-5; 7 bases are shared with TRBD1. Germline V gene lookup returns CDR1 KGHSH and CDR2 LQKENI. This CDR3 contains 13 residues. The junction had 1 base not matched to a gene; V was cut back by 3 bases and J by 3 bases.

This chain links TRBV21-1 with TRBJ2-4; the table's D call of TRBD2 was not tested on the DNA. TRBV21-1 is a known pseudogene. The CDR3 totals 16 residues. In DNA form, the CDR3 reads TGTGCCAGCAGCAAAGTCTTGGAGAAAGCCAAAAACATTCAGTACTTC. This codes for CASSKVLEKAKNIQYF.

The V gene is TRBV7-2, the J gene TRBJ1-5; D unresolved. V was cut by 1 base and J by 0 bases, with 13 bases left in between. There are 17 residues in the CDR3. CDR1 is SGHTA and CDR2 is FQGNSA in the germline V gene. CDR3 bases: TGTGCCAGCAGCTTAGGCCTTGGAGGGTATAGCAATCAGCCCCAGCATTTT. It encodes CASSLGLGGYSNQPQHF.

V is TRBV7-9 and J is TRBJ1-2; no clear D. Germline loops: CDR1 SEHNR, CDR2 FQNEAQ (reference sequence). This CDR3 region has 13 residues. Deletions cut 1 base from V and 3 bases from J, with 6 bases between. CDR3 residues: CASSLGSHYGYTF. In nucleotides, the CDR3 is TGTGCCAGCAGCTTAGGCAGTCACTATGGCTACACCTTC.

V and J are TRBV9 and TRBJ1-2; the D gene is possibly TRBD1 (6 bases). The CDR3 extends over 15 amino acids. V was pared by 0 bases and J by 3 bases, with 12 bases between. CDR1 and CDR2 from the germline V gene are SGDLS and YYNGEE. The CDR3 loop reads CASSVEGQGYYGYTF. CDR3 nucleotides: TGTGCCAGCAGCGTAGAGGGCCAGGGGTACTATGGCTACACCTTC.

This chain connects TRBV6-5 to TRBJ1-1; D is possibly TRBD1 (6 bases). V was clipped by 2 bases and J by 1 base, with 8 bases between them. Germline V CDR1 and CDR2: MNHEY, SVGAGI. The CDR3 consists of 14 residues. In DNA form, the CDR3 reads TGTGCCAGCAGTTACACGACAGGGAACACTGAAGCTTTCTTT. Its translation: CASSYTTGNTEAFF.

The chain has TRBV5-4 and TRBJ2-7; 10 bases agree with TRBD1. This CDR3 has 13 residues. The junction had 2 bases not matched to a gene; V was cut back by 3 bases and J by 5 bases. Germline CDR1 is SGHNT and CDR2 is YYREEE (reference sequence). The CDR3 here is CASSWDRGDEQYF. The CDR3 DNA reads TGTGCCAGCAGCTGGGACAGGGGAGACGAGCAGTACTTC.

The V call is TRBV9, the J call TRBJ2-3; 15 bases map to TRBD2. The CDR3 has 17 amino acids. Germline CDR1 and CDR2: SGDLS and YYNGEE. The J segment lost 4 bases and the V segment lost 0 bases, leaving 3 bases of the junction unmatched. The CDR3 nucleotides are TGTGCCAGCAGCGTAGGGACTAGCGGGGGGGGCGCAGATACGCAGTATTTT. This gives the protein CASSVGTSGGGADTQYF.

The chain combines TRBV3-1 (or the pseudogene TRBV3-2) with TRBJ1-1; TRBD1 aligns across 7 bases. Losses at the gene ends were 4 bases for V and 1 base for J; bases not matched to a gene: 3. The V gene's germline CDR1 is LGHDT and CDR2 YNNKEL (reference sequence). This CDR3 is built from 14 residues. For the CDR3, the DNA is TGTGCCAGCAGCCCCCGGGACAGGAACACTGAAGCTTTCTTT. This translates into CASSPRDRNTEAFF.

CDR3 region: CASSYERGGKGEQFF. DNA for the CDR3: TGTGCCAGCAGTTACGAGCGGGGGGGCAAGGGTGAGCAGTTCTTC. The chain has TRBV6-5 and TRBJ2-1; 10 bases map to TRBD2. V lost 2 bases to trimming and J lost 9 bases; unmatched junction nucleotides: 7. Germline V CDR1 and CDR2: MNHEY, SVGAGI. This CDR3 spans 15 amino acids.